The entry below describes one TCR beta chain. The antigen is unknown. V lost 4 bases and J lost 3, with 13 bases in between. The CDR3 totals 15 residues. Germline CDR1 reads MNHEY; CDR2 reads SVGAGI. Profiled with immunoSEQ multiplex PCR; TCRdb holds only in-frame clones, not every one. The table includes approximately 60,000 clones, under 90% detected once. Grafts had their tissue processed, releasing intraepithelial and lamina propria lymphocytes. The entry originates in a study of graft-versus-host responses after intestinal transplantation. As for the study in general: Every one of the recipients received anti-thymocyte globulin induction and afterwards took tacrolimus and steroids for roughly three years.

Points from the study as a whole: Early after transplant, HvG declines were associated with peak levels of circulating GvH clones. Where graft-donor T cell macrochimerism was present, patients had high graft-versus-host to host-versus-graft clonal ratios in allografts.

Source: ileum tissue, taken around 350 days after transplant. This clonotype was sampled from a human patient who received an intestinal transplant, so some T cells may come from the graft donor. The chain joins TRBV6-5 to TRBJ1-3, with a weak D call TRBD1 (5 bases). The CDR3 DNA reads as TGTGCCAGCAGTTCCGGGGGGGTGAGTGGAAACACCATATATTTT. Protein: CASSSGGVSGNTIYF.